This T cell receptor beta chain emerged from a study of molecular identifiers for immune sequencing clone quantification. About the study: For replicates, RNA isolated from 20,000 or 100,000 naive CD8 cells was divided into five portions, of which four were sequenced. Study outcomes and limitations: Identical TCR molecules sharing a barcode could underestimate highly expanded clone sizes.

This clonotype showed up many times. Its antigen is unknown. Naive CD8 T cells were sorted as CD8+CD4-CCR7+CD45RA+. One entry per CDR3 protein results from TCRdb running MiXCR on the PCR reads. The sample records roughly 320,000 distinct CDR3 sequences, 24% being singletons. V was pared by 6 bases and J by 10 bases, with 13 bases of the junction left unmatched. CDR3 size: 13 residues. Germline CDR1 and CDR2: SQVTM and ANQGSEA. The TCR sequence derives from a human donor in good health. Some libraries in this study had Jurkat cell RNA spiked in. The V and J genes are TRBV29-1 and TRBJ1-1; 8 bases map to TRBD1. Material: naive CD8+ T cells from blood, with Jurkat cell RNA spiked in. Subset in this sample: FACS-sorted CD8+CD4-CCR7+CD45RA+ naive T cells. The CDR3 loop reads CSVSTGDFSGAFF. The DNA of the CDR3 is TGCAGCGTGTCGACAGGGGATTTTTCTGGAGCTTTCTTT.